This T cell receptor (beta chain) was sequenced for a study of PD-1 blockade in classical Hodgkin lymphoma. V shed 0 bases and J 3 bases; nucleotides not matched to a gene: 4. This CDR3 has 17 residues. CDR1 LGHNA and CDR2 YSLEER come from the germline V gene. Noted time point: newly diagnosed, previously untreated cHL patient sample. Only in-frame clones appear in the TCRdb table, and some are missing; sequencing was by immunoSEQ multiplex PCR. The sample holds under 80,000 clones; over 90% are singletons and the top ten take 2% to 3%. The J gene is TRBJ2-7, the V gene TRBV4-3; 14 positions match TRBD2. Sequences were obtained from peripheral blood mononuclear cells (PBMCs). The receptor comes from a human donor with classical Hodgkin lymphoma. The CDR3 bases are TGCGCCAGCAGCCAAGAGGGGACTAGCGGGAGACACTACGAGCAGTACTTC. Protein product: CASSQEGTSGRHYEQYF.